The present T cell receptor (beta chain) was sequenced within a study of T-cell memory formation after mild COVID-19. Study summary: There were largely donor-specific TCR clusters.

Whole-study results and caveats: Among clones peaking at day 37 in the second wave, SARS-CoV-2 specificity remained unconfirmed.

Germline CDR1 is SEHNR and CDR2 is FQNEAQ (reference sequence). V was pared by 4 bases and J by 5 bases, with 11 bases between. CDR3 size: 13 residues. This clonotype was recorded a few times. Its antigen is undetermined. 5'RACE primed from the constant segment yielded TCR alpha and TCR beta cDNA libraries bearing sample barcodes and UMIs. From the 5' RACE reads, TCRdb called clonotypes with MiXCR, one entry per CDR3 protein. The sample carries hundreds of thousands of distinct CDR3 sequences, 15% to 20% recorded once. Source material: PBMCs or a T cell subset sorted from them (not recorded which). This receptor was taken from a man between 18 and 29 years old who had mild COVID-19 (a few samples of this study predate the infection). Cell type and time point are not known. The gene calls are TRBV7-9 and TRBJ1-2; maybe TRBD1 (5 bases). The chain's CDR3 is CASSWGMLYGYTF. The CDR3 bases are TGTGCCAGCAGCTGGGGGATGTTATATGGCTACACCTTC.